The 6 T cell receptor beta chains below were found in one sample sequenced in a study of blood T cell repertoires in COVID-19 (dated by TCRdb to 2018 to 2021). Library creation used the immunoSEQ multiplex PCR assay. The immuneACCESS repertoire file appears here via TCRdb, limited to in-frame rearrangements. These files lack a portion of the clones; in checked studies, under half of the deficit traces to unresolved V genes, and the cause of the others is not known. The sample has about 180,000 clones on record, about 81% of them singletons. The biggest ten clones account for 12% of the sample. Material for sequencing was peripheral blood. These receptors were taken from an elderly woman with COVID-19, enrolled during active disease.

V and J are TRBV5-1 and TRBJ2-1; TRBD2 aligns across 7 bases. Per the germline V gene, CDR1 is SGHRS and CDR2 is YFSETQ. The CDR3 extends over 15 amino acids. The V gene end was trimmed by 3 bases and the J gene end by 2 bases; junction bases not matched to a gene: 5. CDR3 bases: TGCGCCAGCAGCTCTAGCGGAGGCCCCTACAATGAGCAGTTCTTC. Translated, it gives CASSSSGGPYNEQFF.

The chain couples TRBV6-5 to TRBJ2-1; tentative D call: TRBD2 (6 bases). V lost 8 bases and J lost 0, with 8 bases in between. Germline V CDR1 and CDR2: MNHEY, SVGAGI. The CDR3 is 13 amino acids. CDR3 protein: CASRGFSYNEQFF. CDR3 sequence (DNA): TGTGCCAGCCGGGGGTTCTCCTACAATGAGCAGTTCTTC.

This clone was recorded once. This CDR3 reads CAISDQGLGYEQYF. The CDR3 region has the DNA TGTGCCATCAGTGACCAGGGACTGGGCTACGAGCAGTACTTC. The chain joins TRBV10-3 to TRBJ2-7, with D perhaps matching TRBD2 (6 bases). Germline CDR1 ENHRY, CDR2 SYGVKD. The CDR3 consists of 14 residues. The ends were cut back, 3 bases at V and 3 bases at J, with 12 bases in the middle.

The chain is built from TRBV11-2 and TRBJ2-3, with 7 positions matching TRBD1. The J segment lost 3 bases and the V segment lost 5 bases, leaving 14 bases of the junction unmatched. Germline V CDR1 and CDR2: SGHAT, FQNNGV. The CDR3 runs to 17 residues. The CDR3 loop reads CASSPRIQGRLTDTQYF. The CDR3 region has the DNA TGTGCCAGCAGCCCTCGGATACAGGGGCGGTTGACAGATACGCAGTATTTT.

V gene TRBV6-6 combines with J gene TRBJ2-3; D is unclear. Germline V lookup: CDR1 MNHNY, CDR2 SVGAGI (reference sequence). The CDR3 sequence is 15 residues long. Trimming shortened V by 6 bases and J by 3 bases, and 16 bases separated the two germline ends. The CDR3 DNA follows: TGTGCCAGCAGACCGGGTCCACTTTGGACAGATACGCAGTATTTT. Translating it yields CASRPGPLWTDTQYF.

The chain has TRBV7-8 and TRBJ2-2, with D tentatively TRBD1 (5 bases). Germline-derived CDR1 and CDR2 are SGHVS and FQNEAQ. The germline V and J ends were trimmed by 5 bases and 5 bases, with 9 bases remaining between them. The CDR3 spans 13 residues. The CDR3 spells CASSVDRTGELFF. DNA of the CDR3: TGTGCCAGCAGCGTCGACAGAACCGGGGAGCTGTTTTTT.